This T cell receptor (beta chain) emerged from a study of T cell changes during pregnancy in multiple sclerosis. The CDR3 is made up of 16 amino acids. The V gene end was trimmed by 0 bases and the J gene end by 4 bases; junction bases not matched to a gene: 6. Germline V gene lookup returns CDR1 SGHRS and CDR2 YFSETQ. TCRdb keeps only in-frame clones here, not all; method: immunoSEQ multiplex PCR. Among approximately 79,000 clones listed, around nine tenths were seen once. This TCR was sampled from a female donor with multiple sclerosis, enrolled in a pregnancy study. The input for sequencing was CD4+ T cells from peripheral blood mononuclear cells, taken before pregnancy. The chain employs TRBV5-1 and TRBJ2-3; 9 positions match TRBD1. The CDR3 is CASSLGGGTGPDTQYF. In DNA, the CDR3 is TGCGCCAGCAGCTTGGGAGGGGGGACAGGGCCAGATACGCAGTATTTT.